The 7 T cell receptor beta chains in this list originate from one sample, sequenced in a study of T cells in Graves' hyperthyroidism and ophthalmopathy. Amplified TCR beta CDR3 regions derived from RNA transcripts. The HTBI primer set was used in a first-round RT-PCR of the TCR CDR3. TCRdb redid the calling of the multiplex PCR reads with MiXCR, one entry per CDR3 protein. Of about 610,000 distinct CDR3 sequences in the sample, about 15% were seen once. Sequenced material: blood. Receptors were obtained from a woman between 40 and 50 years old with Graves' ophthalmopathy.

Points on this clonotype: Relative to the germline gene, one junction end is altered; a read error may explain this. This chain links TRBV10-3 with TRBJ2-7, with 9 positions matching TRBD1. The CDR3 consists of 11 residues. Germline loops: CDR1 ENHRY, CDR2 SYGVKD. CDR3 protein: CAIRERDRVDF. The CDR3 DNA reads as TGTGCCATCAGGGAACGGGACAGGGTGGACTTC.

This clonotype was counted many times. J is TRBJ2-7 and V is TRBV28, with 9 bases that match TRBD2. J gave up 3 bases and V 6 bases, and 18 bases lay outside the gene matches. CDR3 length: 18 amino acids. Germline V gene sequence: CDR1 MDHEN, CDR2 SYDVKM. CDR3 loop: CASSLPAGGGWGHYEQYF. The CDR3 DNA reads as TGTGCCAGCAGCCTTCCAGCGGGAGGTGGGTGGGGGCACTACGAGCAGTACTTC.

This clonotype has a count of ten or more. V gene TRBV20-1 combines with J gene TRBJ2-5; possible D gene TRBD2, 5 bases. Per germline, CDR1 DFQATT and CDR2 SNEGSKA (reference sequence). This CDR3 is 14 amino acids long. The V and J ends lost 3 bases and 3 bases respectively, with 14 bases between them. The CDR3 coding sequence is TGCAGTGCTAGTCTTCTTGTCGGGGAAGAGACCCAGTACTTC. It yields the protein CSASLLVGEETQYF.

This clonotype came up a few times. The chain employs TRBV6-2 or TRBV6-3 and TRBJ2-7, with 10 bases lining up with TRBD2. The germline CDR1 and CDR2 sequences are MNHEY and SVGEGT. The length of the CDR3 is 14 residues. Trimming took 7 bases from V and 6 from J; bases not matched to a gene: 9. Here the CDR3 DNA reads TGTGCCAGCACCTCCGGGACTAGCGTTACCGAGCAGTACTTC. Protein sequence: CASTSGTSVTEQYF.

Many counts were recorded for this clonotype. This rearrangement joins TRBV27 to TRBJ2-7; 8 bases match TRBD2. Looked up from germline, CDR1 is MNHEY and CDR2 is SMNVEV (reference sequence). V was clipped by 1 base and J by 3 bases; unmatched bases: 5. The CDR3 consists of 15 residues. The CDR3 nucleotides read TGTGCCAGCAGTTTATGGGGTAGCGGGGTCTACGAGCAGTACTTC. This translates into CASSLWGSGVYEQYF.

This clonotype was seen ten or more times. This chain links TRBV11-2 with TRBJ1-1; D gene ambiguous. This CDR3 is 14 amino acids long. V shed 2 bases and J shed 1 base, with 8 bases lying between them. Per the germline V gene, CDR1 is SGHAT and CDR2 is FQNNGV. CDR3 in DNA: TGTGCCAGCAGCTTACTTGGTCCGAACACTGAAGCTTTCTTT. It yields the protein CASSLLGPNTEAFF.

This clonotype appeared many times. The rearrangement uses TRBV28 and TRBJ1-2; 7 bases are shared with TRBD1. The CDR3 is made up of 16 amino acids. Unmatched junction bases numbered 21, after V lost 6 bases and J lost 11 bases. In germline, CDR1 is MDHEN, CDR2 SYDVKM. The CDR3 nucleotides are TGTGCCAGCAGGTTACAGGGGAGGACTTATGGCTACGGGTACACCTTC. It is translated as CASRLQGRTYGYGYTF.